This TCR beta chain was captured in a study of vaccination and CD4 T cells after COVID-19. For the study at large: Each participant underwent a two-dose regimen of either the BNT162b2 or the mRNA-1273 vaccine. Controls used CEFX viral epitopes (positive), HIV-1 Nef peptides (negative), or no peptide. The peptides that stimulated the cells were overlapping spike peptides from SARS-CoV-2, HCoV-NL63, HCoV-OC43 and HCoV-229E.

Regarding treatment: roughly 11-day PBMC culture with coronavirus spike peptide pools or control peptides (ViraFEST assay). Cultured CD4+ T cells had their DNA profiled by the Oncomine TCR Beta short-read assay. Each CDR3 protein is one row after TCRdb ran MiXCR on the PCR reads. The sample contains over 10,000 distinct CDR3 sequences, approximately 63% of which appear only once. This clonotype has just one count. Its specificity is unknown. CDR1 is DFQATT and CDR2 is SNEGSKA in the germline V gene (reference sequence). CDR3 length: 17 residues. V was clipped by 0 bases and J by 7 bases, with 22 bases between them.

The V and J genes are TRBV20-1 and TRBJ2-1; D might be TRBD2 (6 bases). Sequencing was performed on CD4+ T cells from blood, cultured in vitro. This receptor was obtained from a human donor who had recovered from COVID-19. CDR3 sequence reads: CSARDRGGNPSLNEQFF. CDR3 sequence (DNA): TGCAGTGCTAGAGATAGGGGCGGGAATCCCTCCCTGAATGAGCAGTTCTTC.